These T cell receptor beta chains were read from a single sample in a study of shared T cell receptors in the human thymus. Only in-frame clones appear in the TCRdb table, and some are missing; sequencing was by immunoSEQ multiplex PCR. The table includes around 730,000 clones, 80% to 90% detected once. These same records also appear under a second study, on human thymus T cells.

The sample comprised thymocytes. All receptors come from a girl under three years old with a congenital heart defect. Both conserved end residues are part of each CDR3. A D gene is named only where the DNA matches it firmly. Some rows mark clone size as missing; the rest say once, few, many or name a class of expanded clone.

j_call d_call v_call clone_size cdr3_aa cdr3_nt
TRBJ2-7 . TRBV4-1 few CASSQDWDLDSYEQYF TGCGCCAGCAGCCAAGATTGGGACTTAGACTCCTACGAGCAGTACTTC
TRBJ2-1 TRBD2 TRBV7-2 once CASSLAGGETYNEQFF TGTGCCAGCAGCTTAGCGGGGGGGGAAACCTACAATGAGCAGTTCTTC
TRBJ1-1 . TRBV29-1 . CSLGGDVGPEAFF TGCAGCCTAGGCGGGGACGTTGGTCCTGAAGCTTTCTTT
TRBJ2-7 . TRBV15 . CATLVAYGYEQYF TGTGCCACCCTAGTGGCATACGGCTACGAGCAGTACTTC
TRBJ2-1 TRBD2 TRBV7-9 . CAGQAGGPSNEQFF TGTGCCGGTCAGGCGGGGGGGCCGTCGAATGAGCAGTTCTTC
TRBJ2-7 TRBD1 TRBV6-1 . CATGAVAGQGAGQYF TGTGCCACGGGGGCGGTCGCGGGACAGGGGGCGGGGCAGTACTTC
TRBJ2-1 TRBD2 TRBV19 once CASSALARPDHEQFF TGTGCCAGTAGTGCACTAGCGAGACCCGACCATGAGCAGTTCTTC
TRBJ2-7 TRBD1 TRBV11-2 . CASSPDRSWEQYF TGTGCCAGCAGCCCGGACAGGTCTTGGGAGCAGTACTTC
TRBJ2-5 TRBD1 TRBV4-3 . CASSQVCQPTGAETQYF TGCGCCAGCAGCCAAGTTTGTCAACCGACAGGGGCGGAGACCCAGTACTTC
TRBJ2-6 . TRBV18 . CANSPRAMGVIGANVLTF TGTGCCAACTCACCTAGGGCAATGGGAGTGATCGGGGCCAACGTCCTGACTTTC
TRBJ2-1 . TRBV28 . CASSPEGTKYNEQFF TGTGCCAGCAGCCCCGAGGGGACAAAGTACAATGAGCAGTTCTTC
TRBJ1-5 . TRBV4-3 once CASSQVSVGCNQPQHF TGCGCCAGCAGCCAAGTTAGCGTGGGGTGCAATCAGCCCCAGCATTTT
TRBJ1-1 . TRBV27 . CASSFGEDTEAFF TGTGCCAGCAGTTTCGGGGAGGACACTGAAGCTTTCTTT
TRBJ2-7 . TRBV5-1 . CASSSEGLEGVNRDHEQYF TGCGCCAGCAGCTCCGAAGGATTGGAGGGCGTTAACAGAGACCACGAGCAGTACTTC